This TCR beta chain originates from a study of response to subunit inactivated influenza vaccine. General observations from the study: Researchers suggested that each seasonal influenza vaccination recruits few new T cells.

V was clipped by 6 bases and J by 1 base; unmatched bases: 3. The germline V gene encodes CDR1 ENHRY and CDR2 SYGVKD. This CDR3 comprises 16 residues. MiXCR, applied by TCRdb to the RT-PCR reads, yields one record per CDR3 protein. The sample shows 860,000 or so distinct CDR3 sequences, 21% of them seen only once. This clonotype was found a few times. The antigen remains undetermined. The chain uses TRBV10-3 and TRBJ2-3; TRBD2 matches at 14 bases. This specimen was PBMCs from blood, taken more than 4 days after vaccination. The TCR was taken from a man aged 50 to 60 who received an inactivated influenza vaccine. CDR3: CAIRGLAGAGTDTQYF. In DNA form, the CDR3 reads TGTGCCATCAGGGGACTAGCGGGGGCCGGCACAGATACGCAGTATTTT.